The present TCR beta chain was sequenced within a study of T-cell memory formation after mild COVID-19. About the research overall: Clustering of TCRs was largely donor specific.

5'RACE with constant-segment primers built TCRalpha and TCRbeta cDNA libraries with UMIs. In TCRdb, the 5' RACE reads were re-called with MiXCR into one record per CDR3 protein. The sample has approximately 480,000 distinct CDR3 sequences, about 20% seen once. The study's findings and limits: Memory from before infection featured some responding clones, which suggests cross-reactive memory joined. CD8+ contracting clones occupied EMRA, while CD4+ ones occupied mainly CM and EM.

This clonotype has just a few counts. Its specificity is not known. The source is an adult woman who had mild COVID-19 (a few samples of this study predate the infection). Cell type and time point are not known. Sequencing input: PBMCs or a T cell subset sorted from them (not recorded which).

As DNA, the CDR3 is TGTGCCAGCACCCTGGCAGGGGAGCTGTTTTTT. Translated, it gives CASTLAGELFF. This chain links TRBV12-3 or TRBV12-4 with TRBJ2-2; D unclear. Deletions cut 7 bases from V and 8 bases from J, with 8 bases between. There are 11 residues in the CDR3.